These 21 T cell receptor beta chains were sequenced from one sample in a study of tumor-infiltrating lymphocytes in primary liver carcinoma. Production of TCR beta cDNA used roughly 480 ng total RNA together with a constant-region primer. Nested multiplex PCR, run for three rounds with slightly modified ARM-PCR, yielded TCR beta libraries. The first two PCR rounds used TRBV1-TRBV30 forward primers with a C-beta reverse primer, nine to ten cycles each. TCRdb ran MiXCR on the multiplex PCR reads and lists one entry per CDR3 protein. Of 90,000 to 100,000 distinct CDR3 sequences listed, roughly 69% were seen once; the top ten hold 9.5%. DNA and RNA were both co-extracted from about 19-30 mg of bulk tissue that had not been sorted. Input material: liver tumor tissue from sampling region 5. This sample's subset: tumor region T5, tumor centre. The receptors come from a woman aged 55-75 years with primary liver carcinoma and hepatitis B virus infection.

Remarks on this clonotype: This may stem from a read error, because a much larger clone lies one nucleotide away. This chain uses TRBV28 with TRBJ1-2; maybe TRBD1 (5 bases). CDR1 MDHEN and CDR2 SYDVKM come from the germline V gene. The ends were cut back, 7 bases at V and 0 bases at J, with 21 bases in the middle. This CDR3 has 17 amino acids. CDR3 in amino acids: CASNPVGRNLPNYGYTF. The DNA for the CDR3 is TGTGCCAGCAACCCCGTGGGACGGAACCTTCCTAACTATGGCTACACCTTC.

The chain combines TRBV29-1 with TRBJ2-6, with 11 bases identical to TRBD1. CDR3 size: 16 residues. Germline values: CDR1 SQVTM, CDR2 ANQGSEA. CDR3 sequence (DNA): TGCATCGCCGGGACAGGGGGTGTTACTGAGGCCAACGTCCTGACTTTC. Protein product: CIAGTGGVTEANVLTF.

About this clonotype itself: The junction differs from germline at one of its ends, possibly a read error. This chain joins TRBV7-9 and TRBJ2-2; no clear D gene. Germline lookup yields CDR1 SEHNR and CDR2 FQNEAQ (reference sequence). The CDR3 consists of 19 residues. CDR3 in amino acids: CAGSFMARLLVPTTGELFF. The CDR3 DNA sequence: TGTGCCGGCAGCTTCATGGCCCGATTACTGGTTCCAACCACCGGGGAGCTGTTTTTT. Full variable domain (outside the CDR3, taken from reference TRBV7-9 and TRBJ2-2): DTGVSQNPRHKITKRGQNVTFRCDPISEHNRLYWYRQTLGQGPEFLTYFQNEAQLEKSRLLSDRFSAERPKGSFSTLEIQRTEQGDSAMYLCAGSFMARLLVPTTGELFFGEGSRLTVL.

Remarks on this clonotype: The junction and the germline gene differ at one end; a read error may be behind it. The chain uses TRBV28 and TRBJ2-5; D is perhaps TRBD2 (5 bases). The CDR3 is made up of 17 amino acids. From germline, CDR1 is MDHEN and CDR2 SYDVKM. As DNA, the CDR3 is TGTGCCAGCAGTTTGCAAACTAGAGGCGATGTCCAAGAGACACAGTACTTC. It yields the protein CASSLQTRGDVQETQYF.

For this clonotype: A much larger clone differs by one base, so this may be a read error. The CDR3 reads CASSPPQGKWRRQETQYF. The CDR3 DNA follows: TGTGCCAGCAGCCCCCCACAGGGGAAGTGGCGACGGCAAGAGACCCAGTACTTC. V gene TRBV21-1 combines with J gene TRBJ2-5; the listed D gene, TRBD1, was not tested against the DNA. TRBV21-1 is deemed a pseudogene. This CDR3 has 18 amino acids.

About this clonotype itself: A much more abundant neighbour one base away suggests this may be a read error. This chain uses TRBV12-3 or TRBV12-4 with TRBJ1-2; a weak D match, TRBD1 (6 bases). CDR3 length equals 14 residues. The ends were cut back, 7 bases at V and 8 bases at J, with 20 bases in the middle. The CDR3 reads CASTRGTRGVGYTF. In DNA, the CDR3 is TGTGCCAGCACCCGAGGGACAAGGGGCGTCGGCTACACCTTC.

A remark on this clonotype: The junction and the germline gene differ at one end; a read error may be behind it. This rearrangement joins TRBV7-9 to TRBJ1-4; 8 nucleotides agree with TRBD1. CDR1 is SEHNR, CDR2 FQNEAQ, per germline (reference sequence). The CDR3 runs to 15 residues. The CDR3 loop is CTGSGQGAQYERLFF. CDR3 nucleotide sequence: TGTACCGGCAGCGGGCAGGGGGCGCAGTATGAAAGACTGTTTTTT.

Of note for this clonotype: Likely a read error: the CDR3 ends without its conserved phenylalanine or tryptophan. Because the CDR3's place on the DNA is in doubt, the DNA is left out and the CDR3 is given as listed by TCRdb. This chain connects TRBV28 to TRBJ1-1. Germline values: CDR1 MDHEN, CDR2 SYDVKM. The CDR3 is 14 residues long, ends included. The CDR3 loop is CASSLSSRRLSWLL.

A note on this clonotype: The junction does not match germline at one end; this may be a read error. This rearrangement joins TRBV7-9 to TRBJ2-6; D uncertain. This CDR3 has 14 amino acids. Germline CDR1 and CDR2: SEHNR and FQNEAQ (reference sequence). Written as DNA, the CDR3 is TGTACCAGCAGCTTAGTGAGGGGGGCCAACGTCCTGACTTTC. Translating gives CTSSLVRGANVLTF.

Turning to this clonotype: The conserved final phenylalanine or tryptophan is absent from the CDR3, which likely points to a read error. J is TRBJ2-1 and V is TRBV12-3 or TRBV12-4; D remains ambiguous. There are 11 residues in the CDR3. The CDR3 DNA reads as TGTGCCAGGAGTTTTATGGATGAGCAGTTCTGC. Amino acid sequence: CARSFMDEQFC.

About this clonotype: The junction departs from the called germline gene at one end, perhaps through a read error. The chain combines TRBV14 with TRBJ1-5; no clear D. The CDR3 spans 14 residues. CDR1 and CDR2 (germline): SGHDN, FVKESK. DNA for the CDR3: TGTGCCAGCAGCCAAAGGGATTTGAATCAGCCCCATCATTTT. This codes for CASSQRDLNQPHHF.

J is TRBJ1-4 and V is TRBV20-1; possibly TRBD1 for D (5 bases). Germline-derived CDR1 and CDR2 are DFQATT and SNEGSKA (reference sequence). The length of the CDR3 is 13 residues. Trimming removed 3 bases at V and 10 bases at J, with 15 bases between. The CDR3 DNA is TGCAGTGCTAGTAGGGACGGGAGGGGAAAACTGTTTTTT. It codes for CSASRDGRGKLFF.

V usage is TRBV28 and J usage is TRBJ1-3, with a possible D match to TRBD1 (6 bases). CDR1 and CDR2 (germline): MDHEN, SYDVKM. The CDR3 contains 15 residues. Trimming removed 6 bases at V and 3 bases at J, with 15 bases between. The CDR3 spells CASRRTARIGNTIYF. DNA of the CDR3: TGTGCCAGCAGGAGGACAGCCCGCATTGGAAACACCATATATTTT.

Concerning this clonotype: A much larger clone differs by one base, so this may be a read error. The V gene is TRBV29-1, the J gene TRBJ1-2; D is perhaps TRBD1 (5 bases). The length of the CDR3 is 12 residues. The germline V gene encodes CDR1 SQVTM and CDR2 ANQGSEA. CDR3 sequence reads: CGGLRDSSGYTF. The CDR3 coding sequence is TGTGGGGGTCTCAGGGATTCGTCTGGCTACACCTTC.

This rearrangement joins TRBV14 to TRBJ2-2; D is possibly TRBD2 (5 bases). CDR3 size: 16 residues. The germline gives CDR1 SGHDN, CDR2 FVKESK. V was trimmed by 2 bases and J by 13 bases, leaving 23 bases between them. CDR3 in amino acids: CASSQKLTANTGMLFF. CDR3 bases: TGTGCCAGCAGCCAAAAACTCACAGCGAACACCGGGATGCTGTTTTTT.

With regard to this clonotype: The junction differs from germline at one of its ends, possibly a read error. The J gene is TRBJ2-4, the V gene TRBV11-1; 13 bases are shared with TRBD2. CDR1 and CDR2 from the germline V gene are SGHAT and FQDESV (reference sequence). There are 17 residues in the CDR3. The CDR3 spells CACSFPGTSGTKNTQYF. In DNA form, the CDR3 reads TGTGCCTGCAGCTTTCCCGGGACTAGCGGGACCAAAAACACTCAGTACTTC.

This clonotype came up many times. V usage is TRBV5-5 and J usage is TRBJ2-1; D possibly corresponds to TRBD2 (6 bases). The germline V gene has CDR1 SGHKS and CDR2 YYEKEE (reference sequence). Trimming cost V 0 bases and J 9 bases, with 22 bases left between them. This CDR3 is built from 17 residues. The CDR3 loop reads CASSLAQSFGSRGEQFF. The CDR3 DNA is TGTGCCAGCAGCTTGGCCCAGTCTTTCGGGAGTAGGGGTGAGCAGTTCTTC.

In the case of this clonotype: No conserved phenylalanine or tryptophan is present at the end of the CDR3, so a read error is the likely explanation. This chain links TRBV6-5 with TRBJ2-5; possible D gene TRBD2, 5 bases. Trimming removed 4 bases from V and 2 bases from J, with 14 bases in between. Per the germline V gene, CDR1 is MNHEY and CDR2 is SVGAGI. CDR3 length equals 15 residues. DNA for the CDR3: TGTGCCAGCAGTTTCCGGGATGGATCACAAGAGACCCAGTACTCG. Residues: CASSFRDGSQETQYS.

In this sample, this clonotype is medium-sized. CDR3 nucleotides: TGTGCCAGCAGTTTAACTAGCGGTACCGCGCAGTACTTC. Translated, it gives CASSLTSGTAQYF. The chain is built from TRBV12-3 or TRBV12-4 and TRBJ2-7; TRBD2 matches at 8 bases. The V segment lost 2 bases and the J segment 9 bases; nucleotides outside the gene matches: 6. This CDR3 contains 13 residues.

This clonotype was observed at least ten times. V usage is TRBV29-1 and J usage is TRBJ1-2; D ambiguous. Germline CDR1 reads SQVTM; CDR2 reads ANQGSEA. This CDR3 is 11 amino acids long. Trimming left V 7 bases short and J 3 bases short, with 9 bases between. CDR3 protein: CSAQVHYGYTF. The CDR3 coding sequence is TGCAGCGCCCAAGTACACTATGGCTACACCTTC.

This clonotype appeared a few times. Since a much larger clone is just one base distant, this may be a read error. The CDR3 DNA reads as TGTGCCAGCAACTCTCAGACCCGCAACACTGAAGCTTTCTTT. Amino acid sequence: CASNSQTRNTEAFF. The chain combines TRBV7-8 with TRBJ1-1, with D hard to call. The CDR3 contains 14 residues. Germline assignment: CDR1 SGHVS and CDR2 FQNEAQ. Trimming removed 7 bases at V and 2 bases at J, with 14 bases between.